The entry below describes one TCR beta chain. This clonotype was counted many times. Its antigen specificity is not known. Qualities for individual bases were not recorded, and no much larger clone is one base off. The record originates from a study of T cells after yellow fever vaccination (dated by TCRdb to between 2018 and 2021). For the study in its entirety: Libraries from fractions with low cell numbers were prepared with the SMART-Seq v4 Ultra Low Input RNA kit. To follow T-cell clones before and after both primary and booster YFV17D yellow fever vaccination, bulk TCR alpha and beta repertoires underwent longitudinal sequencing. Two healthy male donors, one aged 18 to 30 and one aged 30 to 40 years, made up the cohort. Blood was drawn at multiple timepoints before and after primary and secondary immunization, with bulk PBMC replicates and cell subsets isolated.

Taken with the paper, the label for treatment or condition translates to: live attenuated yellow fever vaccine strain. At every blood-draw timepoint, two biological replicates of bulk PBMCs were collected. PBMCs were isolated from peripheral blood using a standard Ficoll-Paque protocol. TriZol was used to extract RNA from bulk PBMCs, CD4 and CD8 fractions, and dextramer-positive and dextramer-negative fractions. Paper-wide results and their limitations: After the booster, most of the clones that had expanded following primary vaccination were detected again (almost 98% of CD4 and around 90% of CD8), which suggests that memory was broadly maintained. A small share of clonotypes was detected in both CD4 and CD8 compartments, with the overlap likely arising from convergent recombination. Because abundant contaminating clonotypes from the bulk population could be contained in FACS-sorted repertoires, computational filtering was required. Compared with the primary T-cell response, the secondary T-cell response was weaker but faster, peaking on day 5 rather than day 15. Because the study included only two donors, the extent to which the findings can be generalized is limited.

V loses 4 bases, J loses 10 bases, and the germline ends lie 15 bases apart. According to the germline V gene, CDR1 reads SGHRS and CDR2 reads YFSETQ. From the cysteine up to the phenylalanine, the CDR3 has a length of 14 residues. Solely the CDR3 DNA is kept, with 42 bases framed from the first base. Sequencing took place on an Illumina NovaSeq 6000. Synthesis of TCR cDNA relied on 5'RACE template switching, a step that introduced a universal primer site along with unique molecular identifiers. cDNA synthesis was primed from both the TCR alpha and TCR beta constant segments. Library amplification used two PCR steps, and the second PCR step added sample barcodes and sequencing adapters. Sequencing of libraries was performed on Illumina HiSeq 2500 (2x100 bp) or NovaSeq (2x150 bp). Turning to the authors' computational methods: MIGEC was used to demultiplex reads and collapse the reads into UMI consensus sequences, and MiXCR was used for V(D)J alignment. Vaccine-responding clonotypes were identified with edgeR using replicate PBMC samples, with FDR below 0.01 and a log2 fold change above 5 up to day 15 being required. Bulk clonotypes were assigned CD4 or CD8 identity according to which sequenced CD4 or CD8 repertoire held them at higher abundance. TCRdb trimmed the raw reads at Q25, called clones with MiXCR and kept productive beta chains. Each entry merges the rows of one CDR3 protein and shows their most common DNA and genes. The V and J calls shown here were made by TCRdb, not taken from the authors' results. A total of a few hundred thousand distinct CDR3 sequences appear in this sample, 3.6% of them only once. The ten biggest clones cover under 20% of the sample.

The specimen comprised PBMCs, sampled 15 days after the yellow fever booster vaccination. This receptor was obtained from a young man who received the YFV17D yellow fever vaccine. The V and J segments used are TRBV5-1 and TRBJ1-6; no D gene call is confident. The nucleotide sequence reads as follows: TGCGCCAGCAGCGTGACCACCCTGGGGTCACCCCTCCACTTT. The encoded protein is CASSVTTLGSPLHF. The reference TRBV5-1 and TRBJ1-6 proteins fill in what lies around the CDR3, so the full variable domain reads KAGVTQTPRYLIKTRGQQVTLSCSPISGHRSVSWYQQTPGQGLQFLFEYFSETQRNKGNFPGRFSGRQFSNSRSEMNVSTLELGDSALYLCASSVTTLGSPLHFGNGTRLTVT.